This TCR beta chain is drawn from a study of cytomegalovirus exposure and HLA in healthy donors. Background on the study: The 120 or so validation repertoires were produced on the same platform as the roughly 690 repertoires of the first cohort. This was reported in a later analysis.

Study-wide points: Reported results showed that the classifier diagnosed cytomegalovirus status with high specificity and sensitivity. Investigators reported around 150 TCR beta chains as tied to cytomegalovirus.

Regarding this clone: Its antigen is not known.

Clones were sequenced by immunoSEQ multiplex PCR, and TCRdb holds only the in-frame ones, with some missing. The sample has over 85,000 clones, 88% seen once. Unmatched junction bases numbered 11, after V lost 6 bases and J lost 1 base. The germline V gene encodes CDR1 SQVTM and CDR2 ANQGSEA. The CDR3 is 15 amino acids. The origin of this receptor is a woman in her twenties or thirties in good health and CMV-seropositive. The sequenced sample consisted of PBMCs. This rearrangement joins TRBV29-1 to TRBJ2-5, with 7 bases matching TRBD1. CDR3 coding DNA: TGCAGCGTAAGATCGACAGGGCAGCTCCAAGAGACCCAGTACTTC. It yields the protein CSVRSTGQLQETQYF.